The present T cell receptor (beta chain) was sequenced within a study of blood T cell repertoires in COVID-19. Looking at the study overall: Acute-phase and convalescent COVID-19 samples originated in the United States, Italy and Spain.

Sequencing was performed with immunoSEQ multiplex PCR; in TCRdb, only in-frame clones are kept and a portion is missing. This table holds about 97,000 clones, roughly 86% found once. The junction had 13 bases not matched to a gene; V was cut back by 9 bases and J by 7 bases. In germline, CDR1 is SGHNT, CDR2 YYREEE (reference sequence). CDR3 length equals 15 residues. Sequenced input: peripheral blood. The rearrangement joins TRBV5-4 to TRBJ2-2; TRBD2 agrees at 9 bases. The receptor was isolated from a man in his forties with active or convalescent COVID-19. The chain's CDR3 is CATRAGGGAIGELFF. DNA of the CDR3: TGTGCCACTAGAGCCGGCGGGGGGGCCATCGGGGAGCTGTTTTTT. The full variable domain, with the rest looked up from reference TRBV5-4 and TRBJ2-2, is ETGVTQSPTHLIKTRGQQVTLRCSSQSGHNTVSWYQQALGQGPQFIFQYYREEENGRGNFPPRFSGLQFPNYSSELNVNALELDDSALYLCATRAGGGAIGELFFGEGSRLTVL.